This T cell receptor (beta chain) was identified during a study of blood T cell repertoires in COVID-19 (dated by TCRdb to the early 2020s). In the study overall: Samples covering the acute and convalescent phases of COVID-19 were provided by collaborators in the United States, Italy and Spain. Nearly every sample came with metadata listing a de-identified subject ID, COVID-19 status, age in years and sex. The prospective study material was composed of cDNA or gDNA derived from T cells, B-cell-depleted T cells, or PBMCs. Where available, HLA class I and class II types were obtained from metadata supplied by the sample provider rather than from assay-based typing. Samples came from the ongoing ImmuneRACE study (first 160 participants) plus 1,254 subjects from 6 global collaborators. The dataset comprised deeply sampled blood TCRbeta repertoires from subjects exposed to, actively infected with, or recovered from COVID-19. The repertoires were released in a freely available public database meant as a resource for research on the immune response to SARS-CoV-2. What the research found in general, with its limitations: How much clinical and demographic metadata was included differed by source and by participant, and the metadata was provided uncurated.

Participants in the prospective study were enrolled through a virtual design, were aged about 18 to 90 years, and lived in approximately 25 United States geographic areas. To assign participants to cohorts, the prospective study relied on clinical history that participants themselves reported in a screening survey and a study questionnaire. Mobile phlebotomists in the prospective study collected whole blood, serum and a nasopharyngeal or oropharyngeal swab from every participant. Additional blood draws and questionnaires over an approximately two-month period could optionally be provided by prospective study participants. Prospective study blood samples were shipped either frozen or at room temperature before DNA extraction. TCRbeta CDR3 regions were amplified from genomic DNA by means of the immunoSEQ Assay, a bias-controlled multiplex PCR. On the authors' methods: Within the assay, amplification of reference gene primers was used to estimate how many nucleated cells each sample contained. Sequence reads were collapsed and filtered to measure the absolute abundance of every unique TCRbeta CDR3 rearrangement. For each sample, productive Simpson clonality was calculated as the square root of Simpson's diversity index over productive rearrangements. The table comes from immuneACCESS by way of TCRdb, which keeps in-frame sequences with V and J called. Part of the clones is missing from these tables; in studies checked, under half for an unresolved V gene and the rest for unknown reasons. That table supplies the V and J calls and clone size; D and trimming were determined from the DNA. This sample comprises about 200,000 clones, around 86% of them detected only once. In total, the top ten clones hold 3.5% to 4% of the sample.

On this clone: The target of this receptor is not known. The sample holds no much larger clone one base away, and base qualities are not on file.

This sequence originates from a woman aged 40 to 55 with acute COVID-19. The sequencing sample was made of PBMCs or T cells enriched from blood (not recorded which).

The CDR3 has the sequence CASSGPSGGRNEQYF. The bases read TGTGCCAGCAGCGGACCTAGTGGCGGGAGAAACGAGCAGTACTTC. This chain joins TRBV9 to TRBJ2-7; TRBD2 aligns with 7 central bases. Based on the germline V gene, the CDR1 and CDR2 sequences are SGDLS and YYNGEE. Spanning cysteine to phenylalanine, the CDR3 consists of 15 amino acids. Only the CDR3 portion is preserved as DNA: 45 bases, with reading frame beginning at the first base. V is pruned by 3 bases and J by 5 bases, leaving 11 bases of the junction without a gene match.